Following are 4 T cell receptor beta chains from one sample sequenced in a study of cytomegalovirus exposure and HLA in healthy donors. TCRdb's copy holds only in-frame clones and misses some; the assay was immunoSEQ multiplex PCR. The sample shows about 110,000 clones, around nine tenths of them seen only once. Sequencing input: PBMCs. The receptors stem from a woman in her late teens or twenties in good health and CMV-seronegative.

For the CDR3, the DNA is TGCGCCAGCAGCCTCCTAGATCAAGACTACGAGCAGTACTTC. Amino acids: CASSLLDQDYEQYF. This chain links TRBV5-1 with TRBJ2-7, with D uncertain. CDR1 and CDR2 from the germline V gene are SGHRS and YFSETQ. This CDR3 is built from 14 residues. The V end lost 4 bases, the J end lost 3 bases, and 14 bases lay between the germline ends.

The V and J genes are TRBV11-2 and TRBJ2-2; D is unclear. The germline CDR1 and CDR2 sequences are SGHAT and FQNNGV. This CDR3 has 15 amino acids. V was trimmed by 0 bases and J by 4 bases, leaving 9 bases between them. The CDR3 bases are TGTGCCAGCAGCTTAGATCAGTGGCCCACCGGGGAGCTGTTTTTT. The encoded protein is CASSLDQWPTGELFF.

The sample holds a few counts of this clone. The chain couples TRBV7-3 to TRBJ2-2; TRBD2 matches at 10 bases. The CDR3 has 15 amino acids. J gave up 3 bases and V 5 bases, and 3 bases lay outside the gene matches. Germline loops: CDR1 SGHTA, CDR2 FQGTGA. CDR3 residues: CASSATSGYTGELFF. The CDR3 DNA reads TGTGCCAGCAGCGCGACTAGCGGGTACACCGGGGAGCTGTTTTTT.

The CDR3 here is CASSDPTGISGNTIYF. CDR3 DNA sequence: TGTGCCAGCAGTGACCCGACAGGGATCTCTGGAAACACCATATATTTT. This chain connects TRBV25-1 to TRBJ1-3; 7 bases are a match to TRBD1. Germline V gene data show CDR1 as MGHDK and CDR2 as SYGVNS. V lost 3 bases to trimming and J lost 0 bases; unmatched junction nucleotides: 5. The CDR3 is 16 amino acids.